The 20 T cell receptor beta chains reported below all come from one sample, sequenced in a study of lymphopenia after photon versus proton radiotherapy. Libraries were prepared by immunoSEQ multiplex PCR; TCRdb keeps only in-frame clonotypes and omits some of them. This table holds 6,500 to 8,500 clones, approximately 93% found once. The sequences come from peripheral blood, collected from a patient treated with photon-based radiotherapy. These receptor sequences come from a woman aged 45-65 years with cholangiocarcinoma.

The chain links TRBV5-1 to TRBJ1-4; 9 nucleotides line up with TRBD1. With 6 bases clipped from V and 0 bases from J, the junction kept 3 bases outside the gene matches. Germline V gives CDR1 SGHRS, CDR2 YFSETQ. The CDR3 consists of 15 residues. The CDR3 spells CASTGQGATNEKLFF. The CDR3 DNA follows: TGCGCCAGCACGGGACAGGGCGCAACTAATGAAAAACTGTTTTTT.

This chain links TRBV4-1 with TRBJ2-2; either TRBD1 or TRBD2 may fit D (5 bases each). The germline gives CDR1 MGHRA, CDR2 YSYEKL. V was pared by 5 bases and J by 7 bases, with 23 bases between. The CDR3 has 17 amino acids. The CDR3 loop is CASSYFNDARAGGELFF. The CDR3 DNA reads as TGCGCCAGCAGCTATTTCAACGATGCCAGGGCGGGCGGGGAGCTGTTTTTT.

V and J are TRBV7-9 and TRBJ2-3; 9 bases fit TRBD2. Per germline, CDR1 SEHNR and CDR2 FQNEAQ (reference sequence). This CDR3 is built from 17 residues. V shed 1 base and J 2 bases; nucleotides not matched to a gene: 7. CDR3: CASSLGERGASTDTQYF. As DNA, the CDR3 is TGTGCCAGCAGCTTAGGAGAGCGGGGGGCCTCCACAGATACGCAGTATTTT. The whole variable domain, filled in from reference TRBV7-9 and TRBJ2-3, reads DTGVSQNPRHKITKRGQNVTFRCDPISEHNRLYWYRQTLGQGPEFLTYFQNEAQLEKSRLLSDRFSAERPKGSFSTLEIQRTEQGDSAMYLCASSLGERGASTDTQYFGPGTRLTVL.

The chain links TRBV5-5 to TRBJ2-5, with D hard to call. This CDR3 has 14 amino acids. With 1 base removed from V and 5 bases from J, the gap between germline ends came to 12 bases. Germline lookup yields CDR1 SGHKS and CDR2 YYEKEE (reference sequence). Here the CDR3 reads CASSLWWVEETQYF. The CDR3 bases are TGTGCCAGCAGCTTGTGGTGGGTGGAGGAGACCCAGTACTTC.

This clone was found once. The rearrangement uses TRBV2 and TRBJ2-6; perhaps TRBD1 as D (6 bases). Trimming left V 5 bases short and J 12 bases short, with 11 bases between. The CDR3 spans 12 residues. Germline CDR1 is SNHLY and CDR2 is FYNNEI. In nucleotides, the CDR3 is TGTGCCAGCAGTCTCAGGGGTCCCGTCCTGACTTTC. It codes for CASSLRGPVLTF.

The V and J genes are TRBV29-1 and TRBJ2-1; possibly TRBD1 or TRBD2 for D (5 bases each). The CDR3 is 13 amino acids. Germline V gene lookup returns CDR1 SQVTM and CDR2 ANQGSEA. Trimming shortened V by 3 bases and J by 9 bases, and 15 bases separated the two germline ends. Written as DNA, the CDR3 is TGCAGCGTTGAGTTGGCAGGTGGGGGTGAGCAGTTCTTC. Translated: CSVELAGGGEQFF.

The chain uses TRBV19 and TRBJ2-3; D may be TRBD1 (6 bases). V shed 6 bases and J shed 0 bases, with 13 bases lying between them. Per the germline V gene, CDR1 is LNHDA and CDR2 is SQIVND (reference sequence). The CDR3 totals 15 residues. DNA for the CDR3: TGTGCCAGTAGACAACCGGGACAAAGCACAGATACGCAGTATTTT. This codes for CASRQPGQSTDTQYF.

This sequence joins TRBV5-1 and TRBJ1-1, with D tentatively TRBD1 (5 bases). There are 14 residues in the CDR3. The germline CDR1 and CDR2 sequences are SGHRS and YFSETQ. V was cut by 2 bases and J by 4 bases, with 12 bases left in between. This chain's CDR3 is CASSFRPGGTEAFF. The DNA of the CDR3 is TGCGCCAGCAGCTTTCGACCGGGGGGCACTGAAGCTTTCTTT. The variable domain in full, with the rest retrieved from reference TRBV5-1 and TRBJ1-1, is KAGVTQTPRYLIKTRGQQVTLSCSPISGHRSVSWYQQTPGQGLQFLFEYFSETQRNKGNFPGRFSGRQFSNSRSEMNVSTLELGDSALYLCASSFRPGGTEAFFGQGTRLTVV.

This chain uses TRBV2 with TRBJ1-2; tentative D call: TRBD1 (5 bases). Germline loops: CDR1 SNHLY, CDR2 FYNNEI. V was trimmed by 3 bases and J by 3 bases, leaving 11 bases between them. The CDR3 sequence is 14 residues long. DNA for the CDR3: TGTGCCAGCAGTGAGGCAGGGAGGGACTATGGCTACACCTTC. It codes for CASSEAGRDYGYTF. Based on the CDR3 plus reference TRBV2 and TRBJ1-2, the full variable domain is EPEVTQTPSHQVTQMGQEVILRCVPISNHLYFYWYRQILGQKVEFLVSFYNNEISEKSEIFDDQFSVERPDGSNFTLKIRSTKLEDSAMYFCASSEAGRDYGYTFGSGTRLTVV.

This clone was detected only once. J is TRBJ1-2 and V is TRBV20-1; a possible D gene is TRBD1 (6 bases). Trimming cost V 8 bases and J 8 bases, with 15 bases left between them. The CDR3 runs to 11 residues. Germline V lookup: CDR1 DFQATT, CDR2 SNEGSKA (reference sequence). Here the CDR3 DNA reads TGCAGTTCGGACAGCTCTAACGGCTACACCTTC. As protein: CSSDSSNGYTF.

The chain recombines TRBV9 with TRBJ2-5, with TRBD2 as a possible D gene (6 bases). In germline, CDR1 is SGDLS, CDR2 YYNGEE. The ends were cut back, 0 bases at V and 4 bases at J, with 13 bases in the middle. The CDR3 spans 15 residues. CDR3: CASSVEGGVGETQYF. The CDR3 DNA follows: TGTGCCAGCAGCGTAGAGGGCGGGGTTGGAGAGACCCAGTACTTC.

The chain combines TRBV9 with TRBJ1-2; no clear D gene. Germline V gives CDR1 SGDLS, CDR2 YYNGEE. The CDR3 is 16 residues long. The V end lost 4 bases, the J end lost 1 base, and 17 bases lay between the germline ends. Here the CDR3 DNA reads TGTGCCAGCAGCCCCAGACGGGGAATTGGTAACTATGGCTACACCTTC. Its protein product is CASSPRRGIGNYGYTF.

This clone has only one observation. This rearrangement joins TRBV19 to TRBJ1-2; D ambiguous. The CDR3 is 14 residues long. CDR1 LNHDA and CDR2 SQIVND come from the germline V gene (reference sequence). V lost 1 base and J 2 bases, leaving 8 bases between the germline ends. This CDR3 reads CASSIVGPNYGYTF. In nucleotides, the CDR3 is TGTGCCAGTAGTATAGTTGGCCCGAACTATGGCTACACCTTC.

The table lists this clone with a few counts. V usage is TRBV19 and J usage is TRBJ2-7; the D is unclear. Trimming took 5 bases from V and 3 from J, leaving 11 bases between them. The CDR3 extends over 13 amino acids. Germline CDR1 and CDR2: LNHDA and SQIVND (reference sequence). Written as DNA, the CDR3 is TGTGCCAGTAGTCTGAACCAGGACTACGAGCAGTACTTC. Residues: CASSLNQDYEQYF.

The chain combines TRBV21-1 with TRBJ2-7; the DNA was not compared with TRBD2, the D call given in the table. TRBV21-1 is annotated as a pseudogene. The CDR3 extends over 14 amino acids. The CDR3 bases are TGTGCCAGCAGCAAGTTTCTCGGCTCCTACGAGCAGTACTTC. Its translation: CASSKFLGSYEQYF.

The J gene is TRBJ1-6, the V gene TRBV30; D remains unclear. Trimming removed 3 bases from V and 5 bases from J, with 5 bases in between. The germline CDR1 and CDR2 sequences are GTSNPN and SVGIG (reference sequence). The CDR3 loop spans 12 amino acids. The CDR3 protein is CAWRQNNSPLHF. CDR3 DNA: TGTGCCTGGAGACAGAATAATTCACCCCTCCACTTT.

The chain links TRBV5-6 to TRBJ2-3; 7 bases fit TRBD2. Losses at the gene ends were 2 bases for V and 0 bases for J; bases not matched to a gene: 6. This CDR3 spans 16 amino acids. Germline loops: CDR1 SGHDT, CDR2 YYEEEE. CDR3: CASSLSAGDSTDTQYF. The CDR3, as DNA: TGTGCCAGCAGCTTATCGGCGGGGGATAGCACAGATACGCAGTATTTT.

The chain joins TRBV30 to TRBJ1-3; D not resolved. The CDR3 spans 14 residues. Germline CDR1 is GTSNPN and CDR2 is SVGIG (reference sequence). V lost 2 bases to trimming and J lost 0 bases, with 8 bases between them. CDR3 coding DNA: TGTGCCTGGAGTAACCTACGCTCTGGAAACACCATATATTTT. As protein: CAWSNLRSGNTIYF.

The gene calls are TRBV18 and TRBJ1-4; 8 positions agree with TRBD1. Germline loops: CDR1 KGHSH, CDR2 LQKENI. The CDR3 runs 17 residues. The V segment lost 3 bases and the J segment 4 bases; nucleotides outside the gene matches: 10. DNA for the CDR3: TGTGCCAGCTCACCGACGACAGGGGTAGCGGGTAATGAAAAACTGTTTTTT. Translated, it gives CASSPTTGVAGNEKLFF. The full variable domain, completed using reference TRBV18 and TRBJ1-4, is NAGVMQNPRHLVRRRGQEARLRCSPMKGHSHVYWYRQLPEEGLKFMVYLQKENIIDESGMPKERFSAEFPKEGPSILRIQQVVRGDSAAYFCASSPTTGVAGNEKLFFGSGTQLSVL.

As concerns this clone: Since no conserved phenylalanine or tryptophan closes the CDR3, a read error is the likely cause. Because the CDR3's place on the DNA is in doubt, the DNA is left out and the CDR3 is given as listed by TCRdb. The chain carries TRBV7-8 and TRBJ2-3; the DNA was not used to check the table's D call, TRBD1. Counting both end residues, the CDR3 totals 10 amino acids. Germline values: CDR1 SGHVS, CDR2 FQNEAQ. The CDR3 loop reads CASSLYRQVS.